What follows is one TCR beta chain and its context. The sample is drawn from a study of identical twins. TCRdb redid the calling of the 5' RACE reads with MiXCR, one entry per CDR3 protein. The sample contains approximately 500,000 distinct CDR3 sequences, about 24% of which appear only once. The length of the CDR3 is 13 residues. Losses at the gene ends were 3 bases for V and 5 bases for J; bases not matched to a gene: 5. Germline V gene lookup returns CDR1 DFQATT and CDR2 SNEGSKA (reference sequence). These same data were also listed under a study on T cells expressing NK-cell markers.

Sequences were obtained from CD4+ T cells sorted from blood. The origin of this receptor is a woman aged 18-29 years in good health. This chain uses TRBV20-1 with TRBJ2-5; 8 positions agree with TRBD2. The CDR3 region has the DNA TGCAGTGCTAGCCTAGCGGGTATGGAGACCCAGTACTTC. It specifies CSASLAGMETQYF.